Below, one T cell receptor beta chain is given with its context. This clone turned up a few times. The antigen it binds to is not known. The input lacks base qualities; no much larger clone sits a single base away. This specimen belongs to a study of blood T cell repertoires in COVID-19 (dated by TCRdb to about 2020). A note on the overall study: The collaborator samples originated in the United States, Italy and Spain and spanned the acute and convalescent phases of COVID-19. Deeply sampled blood TCRbeta repertoires from subjects exposed to, actively infected with, or recovered from COVID-19 were included in the dataset. The prospective study material was composed of cDNA or gDNA derived from T cells, B-cell-depleted T cells, or PBMCs. Nearly every sample came with metadata listing a de-identified subject ID, COVID-19 status, age in years and sex. The samples were drawn from two sources: the first 160 participants of the ongoing ImmuneRACE study, and 1,200 or so subjects contributed by 6 global collaborators. A freely available public database, intended as a resource for researchers studying the immune response to SARS-CoV-2, is where the repertoires were released. Where available, HLA class I and class II types were obtained from metadata supplied by the sample provider rather than from assay-based typing.

Including cysteine and phenylalanine, the CDR3 has 16 amino acids. Just CDR3 DNA is preserved here, 48 bases in frame from base 1. CDR1 and CDR2 are drawn from the germline V gene: KGHSH, LQKENI. V is pruned by 1 base and J by 7 bases, leaving 6 bases of the junction without a gene match. The collaborating institutions used their own protocols to collect whole blood in K2EDTA tubes. Collaborator samples were shipped for TCRbeta analysis as frozen whole blood, isolated PBMCs, or DNA extracted from either sample type. TCRbeta CDR3 regions were amplified from genomic DNA using the immunoSEQ Assay, a bias-controlled multiplex PCR. The authors processed their data as follows. The number of nucleated cells in each sample was estimated from the amplification of reference gene primers within the assay. To quantify the absolute abundance of each unique TCRbeta CDR3 rearrangement, sequence reads were collapsed and filtered. For each sample, productive Simpson clonality was calculated as the square root of Simpson's diversity index over productive rearrangements. TCRdb mirrors the immuneACCESS table, restricted to in-frame sequences. Some clones are absent from its copies; in checked studies, under half trace to an unresolved V gene, and the reason for the others is unknown. That table supplies the V and J calls and clone size; D and trimming were determined from the DNA. In all, the sample holds a few hundred thousand clones, and more than 70% of those were seen once. The top ten clones comprise over 9% of the sample.

Results and caveats for the whole study, not just this receptor: How much clinical and demographic metadata was included differed by source and by participant, and the metadata was provided uncurated.

The rearranged segments are TRBV18 and TRBJ1-6; 8 bases in between match TRBD1. The receptor's source is a man aged 80 or over with acute or convalescent COVID-19. The source material was peripheral blood. The DNA reads as follows: TGTGCCAGCTCACCACTGACAGGGGCCCAGAATTCACCCCTCCACTTT. Translated, this gives CASSPLTGAQNSPLHF. The variable domain in full, with residues beyond the CDR3 obtained from the reference TRBV18 and TRBJ1-6 genes, is NAGVMQNPRHLVRRRGQEARLRCSPMKGHSHVYWYRQLPEEGLKFMVYLQKENIIDESGMPKERFSAEFPKEGPSILRIQQVVRGDSAAYFCASSPLTGAQNSPLHFGNGTRLTVT.